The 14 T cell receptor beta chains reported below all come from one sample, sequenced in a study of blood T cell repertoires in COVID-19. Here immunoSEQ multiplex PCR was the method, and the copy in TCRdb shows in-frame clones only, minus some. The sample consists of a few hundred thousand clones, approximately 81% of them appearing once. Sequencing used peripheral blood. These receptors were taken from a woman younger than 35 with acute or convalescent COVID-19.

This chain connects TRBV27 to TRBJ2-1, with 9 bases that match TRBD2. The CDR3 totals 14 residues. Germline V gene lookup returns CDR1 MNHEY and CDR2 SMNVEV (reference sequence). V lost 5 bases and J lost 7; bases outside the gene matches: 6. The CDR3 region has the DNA TGTGCCAGCAGTCCTGGGACTAGCAAGAATGAGCAGTTCTTC. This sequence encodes CASSPGTSKNEQFF.

The CDR3 bases are TGTGCCAGTAGTAACAGGGGGCAAGAAGAAAAACTGTTTTTT. Protein: CASSNRGQEEKLFF. The rearrangement links TRBV19 to TRBJ1-4, with TRBD1 matching 9 bases. The CDR3 is made up of 14 amino acids. Germline V lookup: CDR1 LNHDA, CDR2 SQIVND (reference sequence). Trimming at V came to 4 bases and at J to 8 bases, leaving 5 bases not matched to a gene.

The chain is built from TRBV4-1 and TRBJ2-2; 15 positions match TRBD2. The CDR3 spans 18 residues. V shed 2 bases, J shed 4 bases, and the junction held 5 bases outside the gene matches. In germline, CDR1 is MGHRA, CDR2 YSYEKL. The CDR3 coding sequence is TGCGCCAGCAGCCAAAGGACTAGCGGGAGGGCCGCCACCGGGGAGCTGTTTTTT. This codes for CASSQRTSGRAATGELFF.

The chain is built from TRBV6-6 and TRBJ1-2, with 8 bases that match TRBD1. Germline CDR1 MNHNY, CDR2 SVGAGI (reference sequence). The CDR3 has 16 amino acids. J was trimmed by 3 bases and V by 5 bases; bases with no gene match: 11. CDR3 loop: CASSPGSTGVDYGYTF. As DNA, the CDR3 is TGTGCCAGCAGTCCCGGGTCGACAGGGGTCGACTATGGCTACACCTTC.

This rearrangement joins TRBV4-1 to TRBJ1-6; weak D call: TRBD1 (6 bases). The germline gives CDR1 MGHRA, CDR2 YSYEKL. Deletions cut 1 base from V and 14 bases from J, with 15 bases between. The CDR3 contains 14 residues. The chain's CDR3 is CASSQGGGPDTLHF. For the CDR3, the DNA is TGCGCCAGCAGCCAAGGGGGGGGGCCTGACACCCTCCACTTT.

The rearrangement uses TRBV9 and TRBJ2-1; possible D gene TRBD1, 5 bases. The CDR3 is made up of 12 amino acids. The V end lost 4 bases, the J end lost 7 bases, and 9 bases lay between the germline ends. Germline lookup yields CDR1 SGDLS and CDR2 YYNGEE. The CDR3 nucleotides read TGTGCCAGCAGCAAGACAGCTAATGAGCAGTTCTTC. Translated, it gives CASSKTANEQFF.

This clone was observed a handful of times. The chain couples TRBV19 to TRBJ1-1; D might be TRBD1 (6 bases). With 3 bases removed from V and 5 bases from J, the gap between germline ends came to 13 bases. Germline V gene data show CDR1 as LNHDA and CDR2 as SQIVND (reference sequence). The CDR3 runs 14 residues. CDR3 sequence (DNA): TGTGCCAGTAGTATGGAACAGGGTCGGACTGAAGCTTTCTTT. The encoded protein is CASSMEQGRTEAFF.

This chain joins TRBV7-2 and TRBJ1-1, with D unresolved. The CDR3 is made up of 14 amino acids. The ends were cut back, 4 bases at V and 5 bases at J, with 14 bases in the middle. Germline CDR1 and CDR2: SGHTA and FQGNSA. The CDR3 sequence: CASSSGRSGTEAFF. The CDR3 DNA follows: TGTGCCAGCAGCTCCGGACGGTCGGGAACTGAAGCTTTCTTT.

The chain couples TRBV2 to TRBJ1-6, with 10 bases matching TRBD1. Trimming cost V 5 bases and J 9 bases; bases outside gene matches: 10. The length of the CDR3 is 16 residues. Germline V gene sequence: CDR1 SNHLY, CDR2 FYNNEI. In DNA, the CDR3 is TGTGCCAGCAGTCTATATGAAGGACAGGGGGGTTCACCCCTCCACTTT. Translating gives CASSLYEGQGGSPLHF.

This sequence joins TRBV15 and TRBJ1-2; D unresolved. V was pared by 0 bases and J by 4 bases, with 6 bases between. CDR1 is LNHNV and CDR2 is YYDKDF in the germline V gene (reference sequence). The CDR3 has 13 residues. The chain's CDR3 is CATSRDRSYGYTF. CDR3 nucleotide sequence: TGTGCCACCAGCAGAGATCGGAGCTATGGCTACACCTTC.

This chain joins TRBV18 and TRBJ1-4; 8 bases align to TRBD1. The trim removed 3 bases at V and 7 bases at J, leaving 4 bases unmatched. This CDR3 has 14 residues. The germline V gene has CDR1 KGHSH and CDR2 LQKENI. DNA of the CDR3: TGTGCCAGCTCACCGGACAGGGTGAGTGAAAAACTGTTTTTT. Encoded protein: CASSPDRVSEKLFF.

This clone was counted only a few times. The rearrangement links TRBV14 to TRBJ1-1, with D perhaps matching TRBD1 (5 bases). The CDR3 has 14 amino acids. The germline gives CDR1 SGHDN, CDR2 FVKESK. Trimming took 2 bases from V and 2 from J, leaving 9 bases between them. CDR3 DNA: TGTGCCAGCAGCCAAAGGAGGGACAACACTGAAGCTTTCTTT. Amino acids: CASSQRRDNTEAFF.

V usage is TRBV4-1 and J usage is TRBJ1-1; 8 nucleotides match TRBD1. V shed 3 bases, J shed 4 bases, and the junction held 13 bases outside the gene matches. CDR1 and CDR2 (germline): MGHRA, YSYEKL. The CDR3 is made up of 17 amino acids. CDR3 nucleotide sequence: TGCGCCAGCAGCCAGCCGTGGTCAGGGGGCTTGAGCACTGAAGCTTTCTTT. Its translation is CASSQPWSGGLSTEAFF.

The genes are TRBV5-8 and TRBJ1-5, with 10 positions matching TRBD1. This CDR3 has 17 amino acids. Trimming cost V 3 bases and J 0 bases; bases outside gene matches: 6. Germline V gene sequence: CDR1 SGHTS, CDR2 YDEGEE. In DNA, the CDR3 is TGTGCCAGCAGCTCGACAGGGGGCGGCTTTAGCAATCAGCCCCAGCATTTT. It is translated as CASSSTGGGFSNQPQHF.